The clone carrying this T cell receptor (beta chain) has more than one count but fewer than ten. A second PCR, run for about 6 to 11 cycles, used a sample-barcoded 5' primer plus a J-beta primer mix. TCRdb re-called the 5' RACE reads through MiXCR, storing one row per CDR3 protein. The data contain 650,000 to 900,000 distinct CDR3 sequences, under 80% of them singletons. The data are from a study of blood T cells in healthy people across ages. The CDR3 runs 17 residues. V lost 2 bases to trimming and J lost 0 bases; unmatched junction nucleotides: 3. Germline-derived CDR1 and CDR2 are MDHEN and SYDVKM.

The source of this sequence is a young man in good health. The rearrangement links TRBV28 to TRBJ2-4; 11 bases align to TRBD2. Sequencing used blood. The CDR3 reads CASSLTSGGSAKNIQYF. The CDR3 DNA is TGTGCCAGCAGTTTAACTAGCGGGGGTTCAGCCAAAAACATTCAGTACTTC.